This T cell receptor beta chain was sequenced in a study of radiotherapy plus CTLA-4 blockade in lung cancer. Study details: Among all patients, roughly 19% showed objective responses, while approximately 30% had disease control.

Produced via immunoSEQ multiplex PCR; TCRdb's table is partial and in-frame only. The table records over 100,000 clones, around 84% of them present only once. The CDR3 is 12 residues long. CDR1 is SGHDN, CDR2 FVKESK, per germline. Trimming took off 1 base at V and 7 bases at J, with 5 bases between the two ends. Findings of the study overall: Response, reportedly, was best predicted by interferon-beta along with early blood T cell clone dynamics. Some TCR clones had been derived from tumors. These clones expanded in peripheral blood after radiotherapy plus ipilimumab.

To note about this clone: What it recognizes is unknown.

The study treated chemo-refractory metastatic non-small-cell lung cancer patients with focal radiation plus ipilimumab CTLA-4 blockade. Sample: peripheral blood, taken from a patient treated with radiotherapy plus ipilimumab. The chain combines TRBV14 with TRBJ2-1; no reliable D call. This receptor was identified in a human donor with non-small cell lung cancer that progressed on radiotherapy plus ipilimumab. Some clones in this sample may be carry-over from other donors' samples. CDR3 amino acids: CASSQARNEQFF. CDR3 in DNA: TGTGCCAGCAGCCAAGCAAGGAATGAGCAGTTCTTC.